A selection of T cell receptor beta chains follows, all from one sample in a study of cytomegalovirus exposure and HLA in healthy donors. Generated by immunoSEQ multiplex PCR, the TCRdb table keeps only in-frame clones and is missing some. The sample comprises some 180,000 clones, 77% of which are singletons, and 1.4% rests with the top ten. The specimen sequenced was PBMCs. These receptor sequences come from a man aged 18 to 30 in good health and CMV-seronegative. The conserved cysteine and the conserved F or W are not part of the CDR3 here.

V	J	CDR3
TRBV7-9	TRBJ2-2	ASSGRTSGGHGELF
TRBV7-9	TRBJ2-2	ASSLFSTGELF
TRBV6-5	TRBJ2-5	ASSYTRGGRETQY
TRBV4-3	TRBJ2-5	ASSQDSEGAMETQY
TRBV13	TRBJ2-2	ASSRAGANTGELF
TRBV7-2	TRBJ1-1	ASSLSSRQGAEAF
TRBV7-2	TRBJ2-4	ASSLGGSAKNIQY
TRBV6-1	TRBJ1-2	ASSADRGRDGYT
TRBV5-4	TRBJ1-2	ASSPGQGSYGYT
TRBV4-3	TRBJ2-1	ASSQDKRGLAVYNEQF
TRBV7-3	TRBJ2-7	ASSLSGGSWRRSHQQQY
TRBV11-2	TRBJ1-5	ASSLGASAQPQH
TRBV29-1	TRBJ2-1	SVDRLAGGQGEQF
TRBV29-1	TRBJ2-1	SVAVALNAYNEQF
TRBV9	TRBJ2-7	ASSVESPVRGLTYEQY
TRBV9	TRBJ2-3	ASSPGQRLLDTQY
TRBV19	TRBJ1-4	ASTTFGTGNEKLF
TRBV12-5	TRBJ2-2	ASRQSRTGELF
TRBV28	TRBJ2-1	ASSLGLADYNEQF
TRBV7-3	TRBJ2-7	ASSFKRGHEQY
TRBV7-9	TRBJ1-5	ASSFPRGQPQH
TRBV25-1	TRBJ1-2	ASSEGETGAYGYT
TRBV5-4	TRBJ1-2	ASKQTGTGASNYGYT
TRBV19	TRBJ1-2	ASSYMTGNYGYT
TRBV10-1	TRBJ1-3	ASSEWLLGTDSGNTIY
TRBV7-9	TRBJ2-7	ASSLGDRPSSYEQY
TRBV30	TRBJ2-3	AWSLGTSGALTDTQY
TRBV5-1	TRBJ2-7	ASTKDRGYEQY
TRBV6-5	TRBJ1-2	ASSHGYLDGYT
TRBV18	TRBJ1-1	ASSPGQTRNTEAF
TRBV18	TRBJ2-5	ASSPSGLAGLETQY
TRBV4-2	TRBJ2-1	ASSQDRLAGYYNEQF
TRBV19	TRBJ1-5	ASSHPHRGPQPQH
TRBV27	TRBJ2-1	ASSLSPGKYNEQF
TRBV7-9	TRBJ2-7	SSSSTSGGNEQY
TRBV10-3	TRBJ1-5	ATGDRVQPQH
TRBV7-9	TRBJ2-7	ASTQSSSYEQY
TRBV6-5	TRBJ1-6	ASSRTIYNSPLH
TRBV14	TRBJ2-7	ASSQELAATYEQY
TRBV7-8	TRBJ2-7	ASSPNSRPSHEQY
TRBV11-3	TRBJ2-3	ASSLDGQTSTDTQY
TRBV7-7	TRBJ1-4	ASSPTPVGSEKLF
TRBV7-2	TRBJ2-5	ASSASLAQETQY
TRBV6-1	TRBJ1-5	AGGGYNQPQH
TRBV7-9	TRBJ2-7	ASSLQAGATEQY
TRBV30	TRBJ1-1	AWIYGVNTEAF
TRBV11-3	TRBJ2-1	ASSLEGGRGARNEQF
TRBV13	TRBJ2-7	ASSRTGTGSYEQY
TRBV5-4	TRBJ2-5	ASSSRGGAQETQY
TRBV7-8	TRBJ1-2	ASSLPTGAKGIDYGYT
TRBV4-3	.	ASSQDGAQGYEQY
TRBV7-9	TRBJ1-4	ASSQTGRREKLF
TRBV6-1	TRBJ2-7	ASRIAGAREQY
TRBV4-1	TRBJ1-1	ASSPWTGGAPNTEAF
TRBV27	TRBJ2-2	ASRSGGGGSTGELF
TRBV18	TRBJ2-3	ASSQGGSGADTQY
TRBV25-1	TRBJ2-1	ASQGTSGGDEQF